The TCR beta chain described here comes from a study of T cell repertoires in cytomegalovirus infection. Turning to the study itself: Public TCR beta signatures marked donors with CMV infection and the matching HLA. Study outcomes and limitations: Predominance within the ex vivo response was attributable to HLA-C-restricted CMV-specific TCR beta clonotypes.

Germline CDR1 SQVTM, CDR2 ANQGSEA. The CDR3 contains 14 residues. This clonotype has only a few counts. Its cognate antigen is unknown. From the reads, TCRdb called clonotypes with MiXCR, one entry per CDR3 protein. This sample carries around 130,000 distinct CDR3 sequences, 8% to 9% of them seen once, and the ten largest clones take around 10%. V gene TRBV29-1 combines with J gene TRBJ2-2, with D perhaps matching TRBD1 (6 bases). This sequence was found in a human donor in good health (CMV status not recorded). Some clones in this sample may be carry-over from other donors' samples. The material sequenced was PBMCs. CDR3 bases: TGCGTCGGAAGACAGGACGCGAACACCGGGGAGCTGTTTTTT. This codes for CVGRQDANTGELFF.